The 28 T cell receptor beta chains given below trace back to one sample, sequenced in a study of blood T cell repertoires in COVID-19. Sequencing was performed with immunoSEQ multiplex PCR; in TCRdb, only in-frame clones are kept and a portion is missing. In the table there are 85,000 or so clones, 81% of which are singletons. The sequenced sample consisted of peripheral blood. The receptors were sampled from an elderly man with acute or convalescent COVID-19.

For this clone: This specimen includes other DNA sequences encoding the same CDR3. For the CDR3, the DNA is TGCGCCAGCAGTGAGTCGAGCGGTTCCAATCAGCCCCAGCATTTT. Translating gives CASSESSGSNQPQHF. V and J are TRBV10-2 and TRBJ1-5; D remains ambiguous. In germline, CDR1 is WSHSY, CDR2 SAAADI. The CDR3 sequence is 15 residues long. The V gene lost 0 bases and the J gene lost 3 bases, with 9 bases spanning the gap.

The chain joins TRBV19 to TRBJ2-3; the match to TRBD2 covers 15 bases. Trimming at V came to 9 bases and at J to 0 bases, leaving 16 bases not matched to a gene. The V gene's germline CDR1 is LNHDA and CDR2 SQIVND (reference sequence). This CDR3 spans 20 amino acids. CDR3 nucleotide sequence: TGTGCCAGCTCCACTTCCGGGGGACTAGCGGGAGGCTCTAGCACAGATACGCAGTATTTT. Amino acids: CASSTSGGLAGGSSTDTQYF.

The chain has TRBV6-5 and TRBJ2-3; D is perhaps TRBD1 (5 bases). This CDR3 spans 13 amino acids. The V and J ends lost 8 bases and 3 bases respectively, with 12 bases between them. The V gene's germline CDR1 is MNHEY and CDR2 SVGAGI. The CDR3 here is CASEGVGTDTQYF. DNA of the CDR3: TGTGCCAGCGAAGGGGTGGGAACAGATACGCAGTATTTT.

The chain combines TRBV5-1 with TRBJ2-1; TRBD1 aligns across 7 bases. CDR1 and CDR2 (germline): SGHRS, YFSETQ. The CDR3 contains 15 residues. The ends lost 2 bases at V and 7 bases at J; junction bases unmatched: 9. Written as DNA, the CDR3 is TGCGCCAGCAGCTTCGAGACAGGGATCGGGAATGAGCAGTTCTTC. Residues: CASSFETGIGNEQFF.

This chain connects TRBV29-1 to TRBJ2-1; D possibly corresponds to TRBD1 (8 bases). The CDR3 totals 16 residues. V was pared by 5 bases and J by 5 bases, with 22 bases between. The germline gives CDR1 SQVTM, CDR2 ANQGSEA. The CDR3 sequence is CSVPPGGDRSHNEQFF. For the CDR3, the DNA is TGCAGCGTTCCCCCTGGGGGGGACAGGAGTCACAATGAGCAGTTCTTC.

The CDR3 region has the DNA TGTGCCTGGAGTTTTTCGGACACCATATATTTT. It is translated as CAWSFSDTIYF. The rearrangement uses TRBV30 and TRBJ1-3; D gene uncertain. V dropped 2 bases and J dropped 8 bases, with 7 bases sitting between them. The CDR3 extends over 11 amino acids. CDR1 GTSNPN and CDR2 SVGIG come from the germline V gene (reference sequence).

The chain combines TRBV24-1 with TRBJ2-5; 7 bases match TRBD2. Germline CDR1 KGHDR, CDR2 SFDVKD. The V segment lost 6 bases and the J segment 7 bases; nucleotides outside the gene matches: 13. This CDR3 contains 15 residues. CDR3 sequence: CATSSTSSGIATQYF. The CDR3 nucleotides read TGTGCCACCAGTTCGACTAGCAGTGGGATTGCGACCCAGTACTTC.

In its sample, this clone was seen once. This chain uses TRBV28 with TRBJ1-2; tentatively, D is TRBD1 (6 bases). The ends were cut back, 3 bases at V and 4 bases at J, with 9 bases in the middle. This CDR3 contains 13 residues. Per germline, CDR1 MDHEN and CDR2 SYDVKM. DNA for the CDR3: TGTGCCAGCAGTTTTAGGGGGTTCTATGGCTACACCTTC. Translated: CASSFRGFYGYTF.

The chain joins TRBV29-1 to TRBJ1-1, with 7 bases aligning to TRBD1. Germline V gene sequence: CDR1 SQVTM, CDR2 ANQGSEA. The CDR3 is made up of 15 amino acids. Germline trimming cut 4 bases from V and 0 bases from J; bases unmatched to any gene: 8. The CDR3 region has the DNA TGCAGCGTTGTAGGGTCAGGGGGAATGAACACTGAAGCTTTCTTT. This sequence encodes CSVVGSGGMNTEAFF.

The chain is built from TRBV15 and TRBJ1-3, with D possibly matching TRBD1 (6 bases). CDR3 length: 16 amino acids. Germline V lookup: CDR1 LNHNV, CDR2 YYDKDF (reference sequence). With 0 bases removed from V and 2 bases from J, the gap between germline ends came to 11 bases. The DNA of the CDR3 is TGTGCCACCAGCAGAGATCAGGGGAGAACTGGAAACACCATATATTTT. Its translation is CATSRDQGRTGNTIYF.

This sequence joins TRBV18 and TRBJ1-1, with unresolved D. CDR3 length: 15 residues. CDR1 and CDR2 from the germline V gene are KGHSH and LQKENI. Trimming left V 4 bases short and J 1 base short, with 13 bases between. CDR3 sequence reads: CASSRVFDANTEAFF. CDR3 DNA sequence: TGTGCCAGCTCACGCGTTTTCGATGCGAACACTGAAGCTTTCTTT. The entire variable domain, with the rest obtained from reference TRBV18 and TRBJ1-1, is as follows: NAGVMQNPRHLVRRRGQEARLRCSPMKGHSHVYWYRQLPEEGLKFMVYLQKENIIDESGMPKERFSAEFPKEGPSILRIQQVVRGDSAAYFCASSRVFDANTEAFFGQGTRLTVV.

Concerning this clone itself: Other DNA sequences in this specimen translate into the identical CDR3. The chain couples TRBV5-1 to TRBJ1-5; the D is unclear. The CDR3 has 13 amino acids. V was clipped by 0 bases and J by 4 bases, with 5 bases between them. Germline-derived CDR1 and CDR2 are SGHRS and YFSETQ. CDR3 amino acids: CASSLGQNQPQHF. The CDR3, as DNA: TGCGCCAGCAGCTTGGGGCAAAATCAGCCCCAGCATTTT.

This clone has just one count. The chain has TRBV5-1 and TRBJ1-1; TRBD1 is a possible D gene (6 bases). Germline V gives CDR1 SGHRS, CDR2 YFSETQ. V was cut by 4 bases and J by 0 bases, with 10 bases left in between. The CDR3 extends over 14 amino acids. CDR3 protein: CASSHGQLNTEAFF. The CDR3, as DNA: TGCGCCAGCAGCCATGGACAGCTGAACACTGAAGCTTTCTTT. The full variable domain, rest sourced from reference TRBV5-1 and TRBJ1-1, is KAGVTQTPRYLIKTRGQQVTLSCSPISGHRSVSWYQQTPGQGLQFLFEYFSETQRNKGNFPGRFSGRQFSNSRSEMNVSTLELGDSALYLCASSHGQLNTEAFFGQGTRLTVV.

The chain is built from TRBV18 and TRBJ2-5, with D possibly matching TRBD2 (5 bases). Germline CDR1 is KGHSH and CDR2 is LQKENI. The CDR3 runs to 16 residues. V lost 1 base to trimming and J lost 2 bases, with 14 bases between them. The CDR3 protein is CASSPLSGLNQETQYF. DNA of the CDR3: TGTGCCAGCTCACCACTATCCGGACTTAATCAAGAGACCCAGTACTTC. Using reference TRBV18 and TRBJ2-5 for the parts outside the CDR3, the full variable domain is NAGVMQNPRHLVRRRGQEARLRCSPMKGHSHVYWYRQLPEEGLKFMVYLQKENIIDESGMPKERFSAEFPKEGPSILRIQQVVRGDSAAYFCASSPLSGLNQETQYFGPGTRLLVL.

This clone was seen only a few times. The chain couples TRBV2 to TRBJ2-7; D possibly corresponds to TRBD1 (6 bases). V lost 3 bases, J lost 0 bases, and 12 bases lay in between. Germline CDR1 reads SNHLY; CDR2 reads FYNNEI. The CDR3 runs 15 residues. CDR3 bases: TGTGCCAGCAGTGATAACCGGGACACCTCCTACGAGCAGTACTTC. Amino acids: CASSDNRDTSYEQYF. Full variable domain (remainder filled in from reference TRBV2 and TRBJ2-7): EPEVTQTPSHQVTQMGQEVILRCVPISNHLYFYWYRQILGQKVEFLVSFYNNEISEKSEIFDDQFSVERPDGSNFTLKIRSTKLEDSAMYFCASSDNRDTSYEQYFGPGTRLTVT.

Only a few counts were recorded for this clone. This chain links TRBV5-5 with TRBJ2-7, with D perhaps matching TRBD2 (6 bases). Per germline, CDR1 SGHKS and CDR2 YYEKEE (reference sequence). Trimming took 4 bases from V and 6 from J, leaving 26 bases between them. The CDR3 runs to 17 residues. In DNA, the CDR3 is TGTGCCAGCAGCCTCTCGGCGGGACTCGTTTACTTAGGCGAGCAGTACTTC. Its protein product is CASSLSAGLVYLGEQYF.

This rearrangement joins TRBV2 to TRBJ2-7; TRBD1 matches 7 bases. CDR1 and CDR2 from the germline V gene are SNHLY and FYNNEI. This CDR3 comprises 12 residues. V lost 8 bases to trimming and J lost 3 bases; unmatched junction nucleotides: 4. The CDR3 loop reads CASWDSGYEQYF. Here the CDR3 DNA reads TGTGCCAGCTGGGACAGCGGCTACGAGCAGTACTTC.

This clone was found once. The genes are TRBV28 and TRBJ2-7, with D possibly TRBD2 on 6 matching bases. The CDR3 contains 16 residues. Germline lookup yields CDR1 MDHEN and CDR2 SYDVKM. The ends were cut back, 4 bases at V and 1 base at J, with 17 bases in the middle. The CDR3 is CASSSPGRSGSYEQYF. The CDR3 DNA follows: TGTGCCAGCAGTTCCCCCGGGCGTAGCGGTTCCTACGAGCAGTACTTC.

This clone was observed a few times. This sequence joins TRBV6-6 and TRBJ1-4; D is possibly TRBD1 (5 bases). The CDR3 covers 14 residues. Looked up from germline, CDR1 is MNHNY and CDR2 is SVGAGI (reference sequence). V lost 6 bases and J lost 4, with 12 bases in between. The CDR3 loop reads CASRQERGNEKLFF. The CDR3 region has the DNA TGTGCCAGCAGACAGGAAAGGGGTAATGAAAAACTGTTTTTT.

The rearrangement links TRBV30 to TRBJ1-6, with TRBD1 as a possible D gene (6 bases). Germline values: CDR1 GTSNPN, CDR2 SVGIG (reference sequence). This CDR3 is built from 14 residues. Trimming took 0 bases from V and 9 from J, leaving 12 bases between them. Here the CDR3 reads CAWSVGRGGSPLHF. The CDR3 DNA sequence: TGTGCCTGGAGTGTAGGCAGGGGCGGTTCACCCCTCCACTTT.

This clone was seen only once. The gene calls are TRBV5-1 and TRBJ2-7, with 8 bases lining up with TRBD2. Germline trimming cut 0 bases from V and 2 bases from J; bases unmatched to any gene: 1. CDR1 SGHRS and CDR2 YFSETQ come from the germline V gene. This CDR3 region has 14 residues. The CDR3 nucleotides read TGCGCCAGCAGCTTGGCTAGCGGGCCCTACGAGCAGTACTTC. As protein: CASSLASGPYEQYF.

The table lists this clone with a few counts. CDR3 DNA sequence: TGTGCCAGTAGTCCACAGGGAGGACAGGGTAATTCACCCCTCCACTTT. Residues: CASSPQGGQGNSPLHF. V gene TRBV19 combines with J gene TRBJ1-6; 8 positions agree with TRBD1. This CDR3 comprises 16 residues. The trim removed 5 bases at V and 6 bases at J, leaving 9 bases unmatched. CDR1 is LNHDA and CDR2 is SQIVND in the germline V gene (reference sequence).

The chain has TRBV30 and TRBJ1-2; 9 positions match TRBD1. The V gene's germline CDR1 is GTSNPN and CDR2 SVGIG (reference sequence). Trimming at V came to 6 bases and at J to 4 bases, leaving 9 bases not matched to a gene. The CDR3 has 14 amino acids. The CDR3: CACQQGARPYGYTF. CDR3 bases: TGTGCCTGCCAACAGGGGGCTAGACCCTATGGCTACACCTTC.

The V call is TRBV14, the J call TRBJ1-2; 8 nucleotides line up with TRBD1. Trimming took 3 bases from V and 5 from J; bases not matched to a gene: 11. This CDR3 has 16 amino acids. Germline CDR1 SGHDN, CDR2 FVKESK. The DNA for the CDR3 is TGTGCCAGCAGCCAGAAGTCCGGGACAGGAGTATATGGCTACACCTTC. The encoded protein is CASSQKSGTGVYGYTF.

This clone came up once. This sequence joins TRBV3-1 (or the pseudogene TRBV3-2) and TRBJ1-5, with 9 bases matching TRBD1. This CDR3 has 14 residues. Losses at the gene ends were 4 bases for V and 6 bases for J; bases not matched to a gene: 4. Germline lookup yields CDR1 LGHDT and CDR2 YNNKEL (reference sequence). This CDR3 reads CASSPGTGSQPQHF. In DNA, the CDR3 is TGTGCCAGCAGCCCCGGGACAGGGAGTCAGCCCCAGCATTTT.

V is TRBV30 and J is TRBJ1-1, with D perhaps TRBD1 (6 bases). This CDR3 contains 15 residues. V dropped 2 bases and J dropped 0 bases, with 13 bases sitting between them. Germline V gives CDR1 GTSNPN, CDR2 SVGIG (reference sequence). The CDR3 coding sequence is TGTGCCTGGAGTTCGCTTACAGGGCTGAACACTGAAGCTTTCTTT. Translating it yields CAWSSLTGLNTEAFF.

A note on this clone: Since a much larger clone is just one base distant, this may be a read error. The rearrangement joins TRBV15 to TRBJ2-3; D possibly corresponds to TRBD2 (6 bases). Germline V gives CDR1 LNHNV, CDR2 YYDKDF (reference sequence). CDR3 size: 16 residues. The ends were cut back, 2 bases at V and 3 bases at J, with 15 bases in the middle. DNA for the CDR3: TGTGCCACCAGCAGATCCCTAGCGAGGGAAACAGATACGCAGTATTTT. Protein: CATSRSLARETDTQYF.

The V gene is TRBV15, the J gene TRBJ2-5; D unresolved. Germline CDR1 is LNHNV and CDR2 is YYDKDF (reference sequence). The V end lost 0 bases, the J end lost 4 bases, and 3 bases lay between the germline ends. The CDR3 is 12 residues long. CDR3 DNA sequence: TGTGCCACCAGCAGAGACGGAGAGACCCAGTACTTC. It yields the protein CATSRDGETQYF.